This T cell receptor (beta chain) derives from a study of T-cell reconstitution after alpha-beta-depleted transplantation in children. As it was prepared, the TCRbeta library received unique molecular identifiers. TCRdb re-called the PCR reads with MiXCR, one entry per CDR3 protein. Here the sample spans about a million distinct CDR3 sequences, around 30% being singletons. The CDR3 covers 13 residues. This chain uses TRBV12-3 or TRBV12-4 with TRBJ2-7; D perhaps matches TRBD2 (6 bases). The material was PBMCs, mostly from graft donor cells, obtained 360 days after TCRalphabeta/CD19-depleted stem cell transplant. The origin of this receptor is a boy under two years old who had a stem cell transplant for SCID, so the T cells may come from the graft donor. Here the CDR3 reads CSGDDWIVYEQYF. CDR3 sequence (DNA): TGTTCGGGAGACGACTGGATCGTCTACGAGCAGTACTTC.